What follows are 25 T cell receptor beta chains derived from one specimen sequenced in a study of post-analysis software for immune sequencing data. Findings of the study overall: About five TRBV segments (TRBV5-6, TRBV5-1 and TRBV20-1 among them) occurred more frequently in patients than in controls.

Their antigens remain unidentified. Carried by the TCR beta cDNA libraries were unique molecular identifiers. TCRdb reanalysed the PCR reads using MiXCR and keeps one entry per CDR3 protein. The table records roughly 870,000 distinct CDR3 sequences, around 53% of them present only once. Source material: blood. The receptor set was obtained from a girl aged 5-17 years with multiple sclerosis.

This chain joins TRBV7-8 and TRBJ2-5; tentative D call: TRBD2 (6 bases). Germline CDR1 and CDR2: SGHVS and FQNEAQ. The CDR3 contains 14 residues. V dropped 5 bases and J dropped 7 bases, with 17 bases sitting between them. CDR3: CASSVGAGCGTQYF. CDR3 nucleotide sequence: TGTGCCAGCAGCGTAGGGGCGGGGTGCGGGACCCAGTACTTC. The complete variable domain, with remaining parts taken from reference TRBV7-8 and TRBJ2-5, reads GAGVSQSPRYKVAKRGQDVALRCDPISGHVSLFWYQQALGQGPEFLTYFQNEAQLDKSGLPSDRFFAERPEGSVSTLKIQRTQQEDSAVYLCASSVGAGCGTQYFGPGTRLLVL.

The chain is built from TRBV12-3 or TRBV12-4 and TRBJ2-1, with 7 bases fitting TRBD2. V trimming: 2 bases; J trimming: 8 bases; junction bases outside the gene matches: 9. The length of the CDR3 is 15 residues. The CDR3 sequence: CASSLQAGPYDEQFF. As DNA, the CDR3 is TGTGCCAGCAGTTTACAAGCGGGGCCGTACGATGAGCAGTTCTTC.

This chain uses TRBV12-3 or TRBV12-4 with TRBJ2-5, with TRBD1 matching over 7 bases. Trimming at V came to 5 bases and at J to 5 bases, leaving 14 bases not matched to a gene. This CDR3 has 16 amino acids. The CDR3 DNA is TGTGCCAGCAGTACGACCGACAGGGACGGGCAGGAGACCCAGTACTTC. Translated: CASSTTDRDGQETQYF.

This sequence joins TRBV27 and TRBJ2-5; tentatively, D is TRBD2 (7 bases). Trimming removed 1 base at V and 1 base at J, with 10 bases between. The CDR3 is made up of 15 amino acids. Germline values: CDR1 MNHEY, CDR2 SMNVEV (reference sequence). DNA of the CDR3: TGTGCCAGCAGTTTATACGGGGGGCGCCAAGAGACCCAGTACTTC. Translated: CASSLYGGRQETQYF.

The chain combines TRBV20-1 with TRBJ2-7, with D perhaps TRBD1 (6 bases). Germline V gene lookup returns CDR1 DFQATT and CDR2 SNEGSKA (reference sequence). This CDR3 has 13 amino acids. Trimming left V 1 base short and J 4 bases short, with 11 bases between. The CDR3 is CSARGTVEYEQYF. The CDR3 DNA sequence: TGCAGTGCTAGAGGGACAGTGGAATACGAGCAGTACTTC.

This clonotype was picked up a small number of times. The J gene is TRBJ1-1, the V gene TRBV7-6; D may be TRBD1 (6 bases). The CDR3 runs 15 residues. The V gene's germline CDR1 is SGHVS and CDR2 FNYEAQ. Deletions cut 5 bases from V and 1 base from J, with 14 bases between. The DNA of the CDR3 is TGTGCCAGCAGCACAGGGCGGGGGGGGAACACTGAAGCTTTCTTT. Amino acid sequence: CASSTGRGGNTEAFF.

Written as DNA, the CDR3 is TGTGCCAGCAGCCGAGGCTCGATCCAAGAGACCCAGTACTTC. It is translated as CASSRGSIQETQYF. The rearrangement uses TRBV3-1 and TRBJ2-4; D gene uncertain. The J call could be wrong; TRBJ2-5 is a better fit for the DNA end. CDR1 and CDR2 from the germline V gene are LGHDT and YNNKEL (reference sequence). The CDR3 is 14 amino acids.

The V and J genes are TRBV7-9 and TRBJ2-3; D is uncertain. This CDR3 contains 15 residues. V dropped 4 bases and J dropped 4 bases, with 15 bases sitting between them. Per the germline V gene, CDR1 is SEHNR and CDR2 is FQNEAQ (reference sequence). CDR3 sequence reads: CASSSVLDLSDTQYF. In DNA, the CDR3 is TGTGCCAGCAGCTCAGTCCTCGACTTATCAGATACGCAGTATTTT.

This clonotype was recorded a few times. The chain joins TRBV5-1 to TRBJ1-1; D is uncertain. This CDR3 has 13 amino acids. Deletions cut 3 bases from V and 4 bases from J, with 10 bases between. Per the germline V gene, CDR1 is SGHRS and CDR2 is YFSETQ. CDR3 sequence reads: CASSYVDGTEAFF. The CDR3 DNA reads TGCGCCAGCAGCTATGTGGACGGCACTGAAGCTTTCTTT.

This clonotype has a handful of counts. The chain joins TRBV20-1 to TRBJ2-3; D not certain. Trimming shortened V by 4 bases and J by 3 bases, and 11 bases separated the two germline ends. This CDR3 contains 13 residues. Germline-derived CDR1 and CDR2 are DFQATT and SNEGSKA (reference sequence). CDR3 amino acids: CSATFSRTDTQYF. The CDR3 region has the DNA TGCAGTGCTACATTCTCTAGGACAGATACGCAGTATTTT.

Comments on this clonotype: Its ends do not fully match the called genes, so a read error is possible. The chain recombines TRBV7-6 with TRBJ2-3, with TRBD2 matching over 9 bases. The CDR3 totals 15 residues. Germline V gene data show CDR1 as SGHVS and CDR2 as FNYEAQ. CDR3 protein: CASSVAGAPTDTQYF. The CDR3 region has the DNA TGTGCCAGCAGCGTAGCGGGGGCCCCCACAGATACGCAGTATTTT. The full variable domain, its missing parts supplied by reference TRBV7-6 and TRBJ2-3, is GAGVSQSPRYKVTKRGQDVALRCDPISGHVSLYWYRQALGQGPEFLTYFNYEAQQDKSGLPNDRFSAERPEGSISTLTIQRTEQRDSAMYRCASSVAGAPTDTQYFGPGTRLTVL.

A single count supports this clonotype. Lacking the conserved final phenylalanine or tryptophan, this CDR3 likely reflects a read error. CDR3 coding DNA: TGTGCCACCAGCAGAGATCTGAACACTGAAGCTTTCTTG. This gives the protein CATSRDLNTEAFL. The chain carries TRBV15 and TRBJ1-1; D is ambiguous. Germline V lookup: CDR1 LNHNV, CDR2 YYDKDF (reference sequence). Trimming took off 0 bases at V and 0 bases at J, with 2 bases between the two ends. This CDR3 has 13 residues.

V and J are TRBV7-8 and TRBJ2-7; TRBD2 matches at 9 bases. The ends lost 3 bases at V and 2 bases at J; junction bases unmatched: 5. The CDR3 totals 15 residues. Germline V lookup: CDR1 SGHVS, CDR2 FQNEAQ. CDR3 region: CASSFSSGDPYEQYF. The CDR3 DNA reads TGTGCCAGCAGCTTCTCTAGCGGGGACCCCTACGAGCAGTACTTC. The whole variable domain, filled in from reference TRBV7-8 and TRBJ2-7, reads GAGVSQSPRYKVAKRGQDVALRCDPISGHVSLFWYQQALGQGPEFLTYFQNEAQLDKSGLPSDRFFAERPEGSVSTLKIQRTQQEDSAVYLCASSFSSGDPYEQYFGPGTRLTVT.

In its sample, this clonotype was seen many times. The gene calls are TRBV5-1 and TRBJ1-1; no definite D call. This CDR3 is built from 13 residues. Trimming removed 3 bases at V and 4 bases at J, with 10 bases between. Germline CDR1 is SGHRS and CDR2 is YFSETQ. Written as DNA, the CDR3 is TGCGCCAGCAGCTCATACAGTGGCACTGAAGCTTTCTTT. It specifies CASSSYSGTEAFF.

The chain is built from TRBV3-1 and TRBJ2-1, with 13 positions matching TRBD2. This CDR3 region has 18 residues. The V segment lost 0 bases and the J segment 1 base; nucleotides outside the gene matches: 3. The germline CDR1 and CDR2 sequences are LGHDT and YNNKEL (reference sequence). CDR3 nucleotides: TGTGCCAGCAGCCAAGATCGGGGACTAGCGGGGTCCTACAATGAGCAGTTCTTC. It translates to CASSQDRGLAGSYNEQFF.

The V call is TRBV7-9, the J call TRBJ2-1; 11 bases are shared with TRBD2. The tail of the sequence fits TRBJ2-7 better, so the J call may be wrong. Germline V CDR1 and CDR2: SEHNR, FQNEAQ (reference sequence). This CDR3 contains 16 residues. The CDR3 DNA reads TGTGCCAGCAGCACACGACTAGCGGGGTCCTCCTACGAGCAGTACTTC. This encodes CASSTRLAGSSYEQYF.

The chain couples TRBV20-1 to TRBJ2-7; 11 nucleotides agree with TRBD2. CDR1 and CDR2 from the germline V gene are DFQATT and SNEGSKA (reference sequence). Trimming at V came to 3 bases and at J to 4 bases, leaving 5 bases not matched to a gene. The length of the CDR3 is 14 residues. The CDR3 spells CSARMGLADYEQYF. In DNA, the CDR3 is TGCAGTGCTAGGATGGGACTAGCGGATTACGAGCAGTACTTC.

The CDR3 region is CASSSGTSVSTDTQYF. The CDR3 DNA is TGTGCCAGCAGCTCCGGGACTAGCGTGAGCACAGATACGCAGTATTTT. The chain has TRBV5-6 and TRBJ2-3; the match to TRBD2 covers 10 bases. The CDR3 sequence is 16 residues long. V lost 3 bases, J lost 0 bases, and 4 bases stayed unmatched. Germline V gene sequence: CDR1 SGHDT, CDR2 YYEEEE.

This chain joins TRBV5-1 and TRBJ2-1; D possibly corresponds to TRBD1 (5 bases). The length of the CDR3 is 12 residues. Trimming shortened V by 7 bases and J by 6 bases, and 11 bases separated the two germline ends. Germline CDR1 reads SGHRS; CDR2 reads YFSETQ. The CDR3 reads CASGSGLNEQFF. Written as DNA, the CDR3 is TGCGCCAGCGGGTCAGGGCTCAATGAGCAGTTCTTC.

The chain joins TRBV29-1 to TRBJ1-2, with 10 bases matching TRBD1. The germline CDR1 and CDR2 sequences are SQVTM and ANQGSEA. Losses at the gene ends were 6 bases for V and 8 bases for J; bases not matched to a gene: 12. The length of the CDR3 is 14 residues. The DNA of the CDR3 is TGCAGCGTCCCGGAGTTCGGGACAGGGGTCGGCTACACCTTC. Amino acid sequence: CSVPEFGTGVGYTF. Full variable domain (outside the CDR3, taken from reference TRBV29-1 and TRBJ1-2): SAVISQKPSRDICQRGTSLTIQCQVDSQVTMMFWYRQQPGQSLTLIATANQGSEATYESGFVIDKFPISRPNLTFSTLTVSNMSPEDSSIYLCSVPEFGTGVGYTFGSGTRLTVV.

The chain combines TRBV7-2 with TRBJ2-4; the match to TRBD2 covers 8 bases. CDR1 and CDR2 (germline): SGHTA, FQGNSA. J was trimmed by 3 bases and V by 3 bases; bases with no gene match: 4. This CDR3 has 15 residues. The DNA for the CDR3 is TGTGCCAGCAGCTTGCGGGAGGCCGGCAAAAACATTCAGTACTTC. Amino acids: CASSLREAGKNIQYF.

The chain combines TRBV5-1 with TRBJ2-3; D is undetermined. This CDR3 has 14 amino acids. Between the trimmed V and J ends, which lost 2 bases and 5 bases, there was a span of 12 bases. Germline V lookup: CDR1 SGHRS, CDR2 YFSETQ. The CDR3 sequence is CASSLIPSGDTQYF. The CDR3 nucleotides read TGCGCCAGCAGCTTAATCCCTTCCGGAGATACGCAGTATTTT. The complete variable domain, with remaining parts taken from reference TRBV5-1 and TRBJ2-3, reads KAGVTQTPRYLIKTRGQQVTLSCSPISGHRSVSWYQQTPGQGLQFLFEYFSETQRNKGNFPGRFSGRQFSNSRSEMNVSTLELGDSALYLCASSLIPSGDTQYFGPGTRLTVL.

This clonotype came up a few times. The rearrangement joins TRBV6-5 to TRBJ2-1; the D gene is possibly TRBD2 (7 bases). The CDR3 extends over 12 amino acids. Germline V lookup: CDR1 MNHEY, CDR2 SVGAGI. V lost 10 bases and J 3 bases, leaving 10 bases between the germline ends. The CDR3 loop is CATGGHYNEQFF. The CDR3 coding sequence is TGTGCCACCGGGGGGCACTACAATGAGCAGTTCTTC.

Comments on this clonotype: The junction shows a germline mismatch at one end, possibly a read error. The rearrangement uses TRBV12-3 or TRBV12-4 and TRBJ2-1; possibly TRBD2 for D (6 bases). The CDR3 extends over 14 amino acids. The CDR3 here is CASSFGGRSNERFF. In DNA, the CDR3 is TGTGCCAGCAGTTTTGGAGGGAGATCCAATGAGCGGTTCTTC.

The V gene is TRBV29-1, the J gene TRBJ2-7; D ambiguous. Looked up from germline, CDR1 is SQVTM and CDR2 is ANQGSEA. The CDR3 has 13 residues. The V end was cut by 7 bases, the J end by 1 base, with 14 bases between. The CDR3 DNA is TGCAGCGCCGGCGGCGTTTTATCCTACGAGCAGTACTTC. It codes for CSAGGVLSYEQYF.